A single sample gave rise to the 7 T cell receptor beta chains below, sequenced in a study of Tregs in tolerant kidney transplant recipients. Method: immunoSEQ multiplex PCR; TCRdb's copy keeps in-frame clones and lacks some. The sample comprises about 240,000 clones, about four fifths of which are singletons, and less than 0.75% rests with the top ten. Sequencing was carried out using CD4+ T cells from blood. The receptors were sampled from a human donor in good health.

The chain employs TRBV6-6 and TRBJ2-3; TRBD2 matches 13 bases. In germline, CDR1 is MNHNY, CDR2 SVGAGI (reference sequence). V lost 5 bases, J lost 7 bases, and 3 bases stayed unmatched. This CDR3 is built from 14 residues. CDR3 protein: CASSTSGGEYTQYF. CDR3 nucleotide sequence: TGTGCCAGCAGTACTAGCGGGGGGGAATATACGCAGTATTTT.

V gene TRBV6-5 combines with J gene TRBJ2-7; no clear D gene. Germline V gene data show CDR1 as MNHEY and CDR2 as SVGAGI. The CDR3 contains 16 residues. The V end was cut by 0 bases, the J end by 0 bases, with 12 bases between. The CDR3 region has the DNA TGTGCCAGCAGTTACTCGTTATTGAGGAGCTCCTACGAGCAGTACTTC. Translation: CASSYSLLRSSYEQYF.

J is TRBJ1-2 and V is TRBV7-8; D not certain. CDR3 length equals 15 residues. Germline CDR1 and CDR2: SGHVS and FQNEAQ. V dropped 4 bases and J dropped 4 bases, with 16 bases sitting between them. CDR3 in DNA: TGTGCCAGCAGCTCACGGAAGGCTCAGCGCTATGGCTACACCTTC. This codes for CASSSRKAQRYGYTF. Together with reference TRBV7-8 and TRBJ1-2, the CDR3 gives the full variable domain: GAGVSQSPRYKVAKRGQDVALRCDPISGHVSLFWYQQALGQGPEFLTYFQNEAQLDKSGLPSDRFFAERPEGSVSTLKIQRTQQEDSAVYLCASSSRKAQRYGYTFGSGTRLTVV.

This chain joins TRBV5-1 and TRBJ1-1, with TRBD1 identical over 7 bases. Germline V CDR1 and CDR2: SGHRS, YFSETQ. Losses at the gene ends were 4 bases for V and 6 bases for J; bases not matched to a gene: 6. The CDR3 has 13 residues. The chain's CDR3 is CASSQGTDAEAFF. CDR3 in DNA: TGCGCCAGCAGCCAAGGGACAGACGCTGAAGCTTTCTTT.

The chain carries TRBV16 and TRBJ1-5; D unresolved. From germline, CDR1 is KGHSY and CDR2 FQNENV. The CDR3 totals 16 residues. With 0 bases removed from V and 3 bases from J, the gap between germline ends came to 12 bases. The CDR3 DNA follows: TGTGCCAGCAGCCAATCCGGCCTTACCCCCAATCAGCCCCAGCATTTT. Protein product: CASSQSGLTPNQPQHF.

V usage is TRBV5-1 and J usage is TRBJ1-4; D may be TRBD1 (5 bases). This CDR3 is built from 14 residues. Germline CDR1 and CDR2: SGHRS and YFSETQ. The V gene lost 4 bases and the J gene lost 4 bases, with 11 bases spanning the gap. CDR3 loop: CASSPRRGNEKLFF. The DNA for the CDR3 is TGCGCCAGCAGCCCACGGAGGGGTAATGAAAAACTGTTTTTT.

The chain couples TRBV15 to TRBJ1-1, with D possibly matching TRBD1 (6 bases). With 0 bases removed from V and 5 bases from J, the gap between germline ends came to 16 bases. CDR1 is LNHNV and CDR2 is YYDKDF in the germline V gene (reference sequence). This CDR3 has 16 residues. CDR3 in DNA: TGTGCCACCAGCAGAGATGGTTGGGGGGCGGGTACTGAAGCTTTCTTT. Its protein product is CATSRDGWGAGTEAFF. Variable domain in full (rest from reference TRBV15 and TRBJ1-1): DAMVIQNPRYQVTQFGKPVTLSCSQTLNHNVMYWYQQKSSQAPKLLFHYYDKDFNNEADTPDNFQSRRPNTSFCFLDIRSPGLGDTAMYLCATSRDGWGAGTEAFFGQGTRLTVV.